These T cell receptor beta chains were read from a single sample in a study of glioma-infiltrating T cells. TCRdb reprocessed the multiplex PCR reads with MiXCR, giving one entry per CDR3 protein. The sample includes around 130,000 distinct CDR3 sequences, about 22% of them seen just once. The sequencing input was glioma tissue, nonneoplastic brain tissue, or PBMCs (not recorded which). The receptor source for this set is a human donor with low-grade glioma or glioblastoma, undergoing nonglioma brain surgery, or in good health (not recorded which). CDR3s include the opening cysteine and the closing phenylalanine or tryptophan.

V gene: TRBV7-3; J gene: TRBJ2-5; CDR3 protein: CASSRLGRETQYF
V gene: TRBV7-3; J gene: TRBJ2-5; CDR3 protein: CASSSTGTMQETQYF
V gene: TRBV6-1; J gene: TRBJ2-5; CDR3 protein: CASELGGTETQYF
V gene: TRBV7-6; J gene: TRBJ2-5; CDR3 protein: CASSGGRGKTQYF
V gene: TRBV2; J gene: TRBJ1-1; CDR3 protein: CASSEFDTRNTEAFF
V gene: TRBV20-1; J gene: TRBJ2-2; CDR3 protein: CSARHRGERTGELFF
V gene: TRBV7-9; J gene: TRBJ1-3; CDR3 protein: CASSSVSSGNTIYF
V gene: TRBV5-4; J gene: TRBJ1-6; CDR3 protein: CASSLGRAAAPLHF
V gene: TRBV27; J gene: TRBJ2-3; CDR3 protein: CASSPRGGAAGTQYF
V gene: TRBV24-1; J gene: TRBJ2-3; CDR3 protein: CATTDSGLDTQYF
V gene: TRBV28; J gene: TRBJ1-1; CDR3 protein: CASIGGEAFF
V gene: TRBV5-1; J gene: TRBJ2-3; CDR3 protein: CASTGTPATDTQYF
V gene: TRBV28; J gene: TRBJ1-1; CDR3 protein: CASSLTDNTEAFF
V gene: TRBV20-1; J gene: TRBJ2-5; CDR3 protein: CSAPGTSEAQYF
V gene: TRBV3-1; J gene: TRBJ2-1; CDR3 protein: CASSQKRGLQQFF
V gene: TRBV6-1; J gene: TRBJ2-3; CDR3 protein: CASSGGARTDTQYF
V gene: TRBV19; J gene: TRBJ2-1; CDR3 protein: CASIGTGSSYNEQFF
V gene: TRBV6-1; J gene: TRBJ2-3; CDR3 protein: CASRWSGEAADTQYF
V gene: TRBV4-2; J gene: TRBJ2-1; CDR3 protein: CASSPSTSGGGYNEQFF
V gene: TRBV15; J gene: TRBJ2-5; CDR3 protein: CATSPGLAGKETQYF
V gene: TRBV11-2; J gene: TRBJ1-2; CDR3 protein: CASSFAGTANYGYTF
V gene: TRBV20-1; J gene: TRBJ2-3; CDR3 protein: CSAPTSGGFPDTQYF
V gene: TRBV20-1; J gene: TRBJ2-5; CDR3 protein: CSAPSGGAGETQYF
V gene: TRBV28; J gene: TRBJ2-1; CDR3 protein: CASSSQTSGGHSYNEQFF
V gene: TRBV29-1; J gene: TRBJ2-2; CDR3 protein: CSVVPVTGELFF
V gene: TRBV5-1; J gene: TRBJ1-6; CDR3 protein: CASGGPRDNSTLHF
V gene: TRBV7-2; J gene: TRBJ2-5; CDR3 protein: CASSQDGETQYF
V gene: TRBV2; J gene: TRBJ2-3; CDR3 protein: CASRETSGGRGTQYF
V gene: TRBV7-2; J gene: TRBJ2-5; CDR3 protein: CASSVGRQETQYF
V gene: TRBV18; J gene: TRBJ1-5; CDR3 protein: CASSPAKVNQPQHF
V gene: TRBV10-3; J gene: TRBJ1-2; CDR3 protein: CAISQLSTGFHYGYTF
V gene: TRBV6-1; J gene: TRBJ2-5; CDR3 protein: CASIPSDSQETQYF
V gene: TRBV20-1; J gene: TRBJ2-2; CDR3 protein: CSADRGRYAGELFF
V gene: TRBV7-2; J gene: TRBJ2-5; CDR3 protein: CASSLDRLAGVETQYF
V gene: TRBV27; J gene: TRBJ1-5; CDR3 protein: CASSQEATYNQPQHF
V gene: TRBV24-1; J gene: TRBJ2-2; CDR3 protein: CATSDPTGGRGTGELFF
V gene: TRBV28; J gene: TRBJ2-6; CDR3 protein: CASSLKQGLPGANVLTF
V gene: TRBV19; J gene: TRBJ2-1; CDR3 protein: CASSADRGLDEQFF
V gene: TRBV3-1; J gene: TRBJ1-5; CDR3 protein: CASSRWTGGIAQPQHF
V gene: TRBV29-1; J gene: TRBJ2-3; CDR3 protein: CSVAPVGSAWTDTQYF
V gene: TRBV4-2; J gene: TRBJ1-5; CDR3 protein: CASSQGASNQPQHF
V gene: TRBV20-1; J gene: TRBJ1-3; CDR3 protein: CSATTGSPNSGNTIYF
V gene: TRBV7-9; J gene: TRBJ2-1; CDR3 protein: CASSLAGANNEQFF
V gene: TRBV20-1; J gene: TRBJ2-5; CDR3 protein: CSAEQDTQETQYF
V gene: TRBV20-1; J gene: TRBJ2-1; CDR3 protein: CSAREASGVNEQFF
V gene: TRBV27; J gene: TRBJ2-1; CDR3 protein: CASSLPGSSYNEQFF
V gene: TRBV5-1; J gene: TRBJ2-3; CDR3 protein: CASSGTTSTDTQYF
V gene: TRBV19; J gene: TRBJ1-5; CDR3 protein: CASRGVWNQPQHF
V gene: TRBV5-1; J gene: TRBJ1-1; CDR3 protein: CASSYGTLNTEAFF
V gene: TRBV20-1; J gene: TRBJ1-1; CDR3 protein: CSARGVTGGGTEAFF
V gene: TRBV3-1; J gene: TRBJ2-5; CDR3 protein: CVSSQGGQETQYF
V gene: TRBV7-3; J gene: TRBJ2-1; CDR3 protein: CASRPGGAGAYNEQFF